This T cell receptor beta chain was captured by sequencing in a study of blood T cells in healthy people across ages. The CDR3 totals 14 residues. Germline V CDR1 and CDR2: KGHDR, SFDVKD. Next came a second PCR, run for about 6 to 12 cycles, which used a sample-barcoded 5' primer along with a J-beta primer mix. MiXCR, run by TCRdb on the 5' RACE reads, gives a single entry per CDR3 protein. The data show fewer than 900,000 distinct CDR3 sequences, around half seen once. Sequencing was carried out using blood. This TCR was recovered from a woman in her sixties in good health. This rearrangement joins TRBV24-1 to TRBJ2-7; perhaps D is TRBD1 or TRBD2 (6 bases each). The J call may be mistaken, given a closer DNA end match to TRBJ2-5. CDR3 in amino acids: CATSERGDLGTQYF. The CDR3 nucleotides are TGTGCCACCTCTGAAAGGGGGGACCTTGGGACCCAGTACTTC.